What follows are 2 T cell receptor beta chains derived from one specimen sequenced in a study of OX40 agonist ivuxolimab in advanced cancers. Here immunoSEQ multiplex PCR was the method, and the copy in TCRdb shows in-frame clones only, minus some. The sample has 25,000 to 35,000 clones, approximately 80% seen once. Sequencing used CD4+ or CD8+ T cells sorted from blood, obtained in a trial of the OX40 agonist ivuxolimab. These TCRs come from an adult with an advanced solid tumor such as melanoma, head and neck, liver or kidney cancer.

The chain couples TRBV10-1 to TRBJ2-2; 8 nucleotides align to TRBD2. The CDR3 is 17 amino acids. The ends lost 4 bases at V and 5 bases at J; junction bases unmatched: 12. Germline V lookup: CDR1 WNHNN, CDR2 SYGVQD (reference sequence). CDR3 sequence: CASSGPRSGGITGELFF. CDR3 coding DNA: TGCGCCAGCAGTGGCCCCAGGAGCGGGGGAATTACCGGGGAGCTGTTTTTT.

The chain recombines TRBV19 with TRBJ2-7, with 8 positions matching TRBD1. V lost 4 bases to trimming and J lost 9 bases; unmatched junction nucleotides: 8. This CDR3 is built from 13 residues. The germline gives CDR1 LNHDA, CDR2 SQIVND (reference sequence). The CDR3 DNA follows: TGTGCCAGTAGTACGGACAGGGTAACGGTGCAGTACTTC. This gives the protein CASSTDRVTVQYF.